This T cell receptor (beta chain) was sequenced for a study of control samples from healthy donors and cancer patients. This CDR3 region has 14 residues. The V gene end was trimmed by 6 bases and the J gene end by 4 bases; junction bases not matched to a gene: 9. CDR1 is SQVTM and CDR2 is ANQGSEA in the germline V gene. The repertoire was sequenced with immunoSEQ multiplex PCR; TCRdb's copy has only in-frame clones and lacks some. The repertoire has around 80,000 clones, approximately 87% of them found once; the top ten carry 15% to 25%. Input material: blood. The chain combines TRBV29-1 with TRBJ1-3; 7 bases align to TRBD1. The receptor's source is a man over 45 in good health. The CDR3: CSVVTGNVGNTIYF. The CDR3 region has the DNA TGCAGCGTGGTGACAGGGAACGTAGGAAACACCATATATTTT.